A single T cell receptor (beta chain) is shown here with its context. Other DNA sequences in this specimen translate into the identical CDR3. Per the germline V gene, CDR1 is SGHNT and CDR2 is YENEEA. The CDR3 spans 13 residues. V shed 1 base and J shed 2 bases, with 5 bases lying between them. Libraries were prepared by immunoSEQ multiplex PCR; TCRdb keeps only in-frame clonotypes and omits some of them. The sample includes about 53,000 clones, about four fifths of them seen just once. The data derive from a study of OX40 agonist ivuxolimab in advanced cancers. This chain links TRBV11-3 with TRBJ2-5; D is uncertain. The origin of this receptor is an adult with an advanced solid tumor such as melanoma, head and neck, liver or kidney cancer. This specimen was CD4+ or CD8+ T cells sorted from blood, taken in a trial of the OX40 agonist ivuxolimab. This chain's CDR3 is CASSLGGQETQYF. The CDR3 nucleotides read TGTGCCAGCAGCTTAGGAGGACAAGAGACCCAGTACTTC.